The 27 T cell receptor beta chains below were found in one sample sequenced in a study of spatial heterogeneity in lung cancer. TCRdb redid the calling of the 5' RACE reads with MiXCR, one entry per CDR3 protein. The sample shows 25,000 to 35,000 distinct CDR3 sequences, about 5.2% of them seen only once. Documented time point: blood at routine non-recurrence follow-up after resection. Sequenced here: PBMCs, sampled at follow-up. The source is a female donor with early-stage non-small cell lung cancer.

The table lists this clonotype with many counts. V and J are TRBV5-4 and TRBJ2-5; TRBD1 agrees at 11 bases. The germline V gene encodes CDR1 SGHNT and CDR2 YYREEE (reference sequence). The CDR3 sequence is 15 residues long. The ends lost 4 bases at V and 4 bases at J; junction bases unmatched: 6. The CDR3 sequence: CASSKGGTGGETQYF. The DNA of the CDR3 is TGTGCCAGCAGCAAGGGAGGGACAGGGGGAGAGACCCAGTACTTC.

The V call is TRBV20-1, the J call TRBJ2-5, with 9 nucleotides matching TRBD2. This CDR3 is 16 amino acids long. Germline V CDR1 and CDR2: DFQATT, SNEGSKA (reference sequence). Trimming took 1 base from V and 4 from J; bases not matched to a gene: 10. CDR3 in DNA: TGCAGTGCTAGAGCTTCTGCGGGGGGGCCAGGAGAGACCCAGTACTTC. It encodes CSARASAGGPGETQYF.

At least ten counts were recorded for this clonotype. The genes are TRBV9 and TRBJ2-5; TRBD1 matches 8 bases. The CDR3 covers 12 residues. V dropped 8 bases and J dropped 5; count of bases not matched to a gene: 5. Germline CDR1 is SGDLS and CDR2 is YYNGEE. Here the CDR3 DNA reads TGTGCCAGTTGGACAGGGAAGGAGACCCAGTACTTC. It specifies CASWTGKETQYF.

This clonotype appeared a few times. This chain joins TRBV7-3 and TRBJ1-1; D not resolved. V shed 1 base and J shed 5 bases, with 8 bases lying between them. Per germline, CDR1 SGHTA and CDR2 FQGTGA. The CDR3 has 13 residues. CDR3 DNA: TGTGCCAGCAGCTTAATGGCCAGGACTGAAGCTTTCTTT. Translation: CASSLMARTEAFF.

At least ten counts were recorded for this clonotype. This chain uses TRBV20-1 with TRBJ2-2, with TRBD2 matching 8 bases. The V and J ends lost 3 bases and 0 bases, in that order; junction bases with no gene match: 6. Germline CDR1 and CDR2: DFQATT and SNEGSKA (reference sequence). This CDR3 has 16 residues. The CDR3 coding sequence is TGCAGTGCTAGGGCGCTCGGGGGGGCGAACACCGGGGAGCTGTTTTTT. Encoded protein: CSARALGGANTGELFF.

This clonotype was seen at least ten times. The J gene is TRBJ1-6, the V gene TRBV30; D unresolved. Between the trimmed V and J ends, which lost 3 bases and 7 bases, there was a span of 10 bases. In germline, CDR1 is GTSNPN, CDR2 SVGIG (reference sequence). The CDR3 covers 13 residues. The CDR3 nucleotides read TGTGCCTGGAGACCGGGGAACAATTCACCCCTCCACTTT. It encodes CAWRPGNNSPLHF.

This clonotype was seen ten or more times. Written as DNA, the CDR3 is TGCAGTGCTAGAGCCCAACAGGGAAACATTCAGTACTTC. This translates into CSARAQQGNIQYF. The V call is TRBV20-1, the J call TRBJ2-4, with D possibly TRBD1 on 6 matching bases. Germline CDR1 is DFQATT and CDR2 is SNEGSKA (reference sequence). V was pared by 1 base and J by 6 bases, with 10 bases between. CDR3 length: 13 residues.

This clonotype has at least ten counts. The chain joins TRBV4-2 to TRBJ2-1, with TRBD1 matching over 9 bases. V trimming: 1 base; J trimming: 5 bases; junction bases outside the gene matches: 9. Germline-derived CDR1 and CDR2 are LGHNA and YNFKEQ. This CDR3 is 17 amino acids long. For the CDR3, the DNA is TGTGCCAGCAGCCAAGGAGAAACAGGGGGCGCACACAATGAGCAGTTCTTC. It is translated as CASSQGETGGAHNEQFF.

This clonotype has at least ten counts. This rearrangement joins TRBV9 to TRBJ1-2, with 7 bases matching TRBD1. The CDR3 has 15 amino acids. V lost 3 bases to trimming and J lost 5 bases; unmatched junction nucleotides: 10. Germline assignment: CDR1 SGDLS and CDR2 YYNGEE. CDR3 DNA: TGTGCCAGCAGCGGGTACAGGGGATTAGAGTATGGCTACACCTTC. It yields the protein CASSGYRGLEYGYTF.

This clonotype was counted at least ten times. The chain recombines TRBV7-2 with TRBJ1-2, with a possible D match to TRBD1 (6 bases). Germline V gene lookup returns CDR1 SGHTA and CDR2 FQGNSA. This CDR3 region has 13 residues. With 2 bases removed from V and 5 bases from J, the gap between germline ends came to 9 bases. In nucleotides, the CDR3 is TGTGCCAGCAGCTTAAGGGGGTTGTATGGCTACACCTTC. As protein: CASSLRGLYGYTF.

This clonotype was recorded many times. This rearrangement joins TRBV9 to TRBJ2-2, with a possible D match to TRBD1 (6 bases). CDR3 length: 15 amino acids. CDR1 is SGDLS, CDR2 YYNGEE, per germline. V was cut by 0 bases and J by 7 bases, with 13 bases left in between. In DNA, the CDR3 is TGTGCCAGCAGCGTAGATGGGGGCCTCCGCGGGGAGCTGTTTTTT. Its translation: CASSVDGGLRGELFF.

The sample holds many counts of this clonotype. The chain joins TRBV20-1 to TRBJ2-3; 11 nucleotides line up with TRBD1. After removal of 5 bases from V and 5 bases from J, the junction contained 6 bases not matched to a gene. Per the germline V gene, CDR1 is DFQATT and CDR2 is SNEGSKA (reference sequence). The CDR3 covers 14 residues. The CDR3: CSAGGQGAVDTQYF. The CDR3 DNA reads TGCAGTGCTGGAGGACAGGGGGCGGTAGATACGCAGTATTTT.

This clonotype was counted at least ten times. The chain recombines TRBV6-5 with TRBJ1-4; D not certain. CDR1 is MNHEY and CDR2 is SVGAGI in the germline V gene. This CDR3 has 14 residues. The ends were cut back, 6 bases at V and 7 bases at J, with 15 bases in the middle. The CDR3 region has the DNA TGTGCCAGCAGAAGGCAGGCGGCGGCTGAAAAACTGTTTTTT. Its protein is CASRRQAAAEKLFF.

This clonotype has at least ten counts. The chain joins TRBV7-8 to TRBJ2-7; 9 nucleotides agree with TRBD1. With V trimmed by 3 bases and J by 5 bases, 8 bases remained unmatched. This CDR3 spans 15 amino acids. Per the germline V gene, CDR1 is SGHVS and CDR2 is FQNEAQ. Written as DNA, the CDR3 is TGTGCCAGCAGCTTGTCGGACAGGGGATGGGACGAGCAGTACTTC. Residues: CASSLSDRGWDEQYF. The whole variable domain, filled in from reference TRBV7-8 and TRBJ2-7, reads GAGVSQSPRYKVAKRGQDVALRCDPISGHVSLFWYQQALGQGPEFLTYFQNEAQLDKSGLPSDRFFAERPEGSVSTLKIQRTQQEDSAVYLCASSLSDRGWDEQYFGPGTRLTVT.

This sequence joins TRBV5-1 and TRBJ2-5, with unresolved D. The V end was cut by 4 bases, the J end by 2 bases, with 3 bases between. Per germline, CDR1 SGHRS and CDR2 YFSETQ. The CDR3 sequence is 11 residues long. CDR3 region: CASSRQETQYF. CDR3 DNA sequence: TGCGCCAGCAGCAGGCAAGAGACCCAGTACTTC.

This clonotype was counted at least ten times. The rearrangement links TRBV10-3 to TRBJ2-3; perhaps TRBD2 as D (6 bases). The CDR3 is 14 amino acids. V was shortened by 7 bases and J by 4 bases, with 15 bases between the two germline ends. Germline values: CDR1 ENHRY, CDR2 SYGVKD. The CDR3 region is CAITRGLVPDTQYF. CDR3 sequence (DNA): TGTGCCATCACTCGGGGGTTAGTCCCAGATACGCAGTATTTT.

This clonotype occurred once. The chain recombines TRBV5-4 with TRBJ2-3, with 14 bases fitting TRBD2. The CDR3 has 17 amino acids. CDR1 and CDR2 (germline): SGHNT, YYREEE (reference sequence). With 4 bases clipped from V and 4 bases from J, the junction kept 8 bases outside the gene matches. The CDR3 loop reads CASSPGLAGGVADTQYF. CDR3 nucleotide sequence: TGTGCCAGCAGCCCTGGACTAGCGGGGGGAGTGGCAGATACGCAGTATTTT.

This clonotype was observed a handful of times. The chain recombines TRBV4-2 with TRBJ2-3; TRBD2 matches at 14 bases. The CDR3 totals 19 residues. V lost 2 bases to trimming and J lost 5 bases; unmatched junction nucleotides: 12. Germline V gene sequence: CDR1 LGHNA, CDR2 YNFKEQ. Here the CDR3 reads CASSQLRGTSGRVGDTQYF. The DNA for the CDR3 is TGTGCCAGCAGCCAATTAAGGGGGACTAGCGGGAGAGTCGGAGATACGCAGTATTTT.

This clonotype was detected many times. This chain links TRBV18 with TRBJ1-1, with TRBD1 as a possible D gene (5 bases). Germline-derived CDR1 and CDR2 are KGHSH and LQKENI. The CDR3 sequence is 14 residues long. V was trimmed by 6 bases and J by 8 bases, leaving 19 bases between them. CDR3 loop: CASSLGQGGLEAFF. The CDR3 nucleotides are TGTGCCAGCTCCCTCGGGCAGGGAGGGCTAGAAGCTTTCTTT.

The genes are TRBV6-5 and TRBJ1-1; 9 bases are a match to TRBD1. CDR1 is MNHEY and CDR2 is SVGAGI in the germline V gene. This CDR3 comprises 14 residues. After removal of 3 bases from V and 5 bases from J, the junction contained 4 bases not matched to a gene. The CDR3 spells CASSYGTGRTEAFF. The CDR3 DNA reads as TGTGCCAGCAGTTATGGGACAGGGAGGACTGAAGCTTTCTTT.

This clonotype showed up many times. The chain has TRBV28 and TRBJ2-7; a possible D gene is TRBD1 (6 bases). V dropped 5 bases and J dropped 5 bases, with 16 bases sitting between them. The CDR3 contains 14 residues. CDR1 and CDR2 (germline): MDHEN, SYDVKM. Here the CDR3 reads CASSRPTGRDEQYF. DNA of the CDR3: TGTGCCAGCAGTCGACCGACAGGTAGGGACGAGCAGTACTTC.

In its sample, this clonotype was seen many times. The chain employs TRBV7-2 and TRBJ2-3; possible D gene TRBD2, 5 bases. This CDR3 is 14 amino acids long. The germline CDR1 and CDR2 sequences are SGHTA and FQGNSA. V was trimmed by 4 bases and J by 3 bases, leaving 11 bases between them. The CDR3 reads CASSSPRGTDTQYF. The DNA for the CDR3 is TGTGCCAGCAGCTCACCCCGGGGAACAGATACGCAGTATTTT. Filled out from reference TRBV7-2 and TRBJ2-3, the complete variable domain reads GAGVSQSPSNKVTEKGKDVELRCDPISGHTALYWYRQSLGQGLEFLIYFQGNSAPDKSGLPSDRFSAERTGGSVSTLTIQRTQQEDSAVYLCASSSPRGTDTQYFGPGTRLTVL.

CDR3 protein: CASSPELGWTDTQYF. CDR3 nucleotides: TGTGCCAGCAGTCCCGAGCTGGGGTGGACAGATACGCAGTATTTT. V and J are TRBV7-2 and TRBJ2-3; no clear D. The length of the CDR3 is 15 residues. The germline gives CDR1 SGHTA, CDR2 FQGNSA. V was pared by 6 bases and J by 3 bases, with 16 bases between. The full variable domain, with the rest looked up from reference TRBV7-2 and TRBJ2-3, is GAGVSQSPSNKVTEKGKDVELRCDPISGHTALYWYRQSLGQGLEFLIYFQGNSAPDKSGLPSDRFSAERTGGSVSTLTIQRTQQEDSAVYLCASSPELGWTDTQYFGPGTRLTVL.

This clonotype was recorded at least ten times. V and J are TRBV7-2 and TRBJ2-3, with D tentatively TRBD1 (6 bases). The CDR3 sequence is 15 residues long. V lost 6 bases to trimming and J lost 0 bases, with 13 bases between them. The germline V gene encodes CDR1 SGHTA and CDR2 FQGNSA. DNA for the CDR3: TGTGCCAGCAGGATCACCGGACAGAGCACAGATACGCAGTATTTT. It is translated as CASRITGQSTDTQYF.

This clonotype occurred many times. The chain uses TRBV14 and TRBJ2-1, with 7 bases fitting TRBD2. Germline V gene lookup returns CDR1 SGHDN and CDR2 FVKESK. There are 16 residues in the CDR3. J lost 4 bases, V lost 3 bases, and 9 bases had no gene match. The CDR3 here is CASSQSGLGAYNEQFF. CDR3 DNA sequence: TGTGCCAGCAGCCAGAGTGGACTAGGGGCTTACAATGAGCAGTTCTTC.

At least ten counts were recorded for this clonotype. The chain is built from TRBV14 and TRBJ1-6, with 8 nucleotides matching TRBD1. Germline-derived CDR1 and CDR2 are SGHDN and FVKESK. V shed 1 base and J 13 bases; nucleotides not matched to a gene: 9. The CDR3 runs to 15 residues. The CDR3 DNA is TGTGCCAGCAGCCAAGTTGGGACAGGACCCTCTCCCCTCCACTTT. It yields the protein CASSQVGTGPSPLHF.

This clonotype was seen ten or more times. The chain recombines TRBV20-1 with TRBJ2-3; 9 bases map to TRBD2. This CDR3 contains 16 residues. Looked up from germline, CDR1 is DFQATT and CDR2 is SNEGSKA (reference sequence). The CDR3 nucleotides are TGCACCTCGGTGGGCGGGGGGGCGCGTGGCACAGATACGCAGTATTTT. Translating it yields CTSVGGGARGTDTQYF.